One sample yielded the 31 T cell receptor beta chains listed below, sequenced in a study of cytomegalovirus exposure and HLA in healthy donors. PCR used 60 Vbeta primers and 13 Jbeta primers. Sequenced by immunoSEQ multiplex PCR; TCRdb stores in-frame clones only, minus some. The sample comprises roughly 230,000 clones, around 80% of which are singletons, and about 0.5% rests with the top ten. The sample was PBMCs. These receptors originate from a boy between 10 and 17 years old in good health and CMV-seronegative.

This rearrangement joins TRBV7-2 to TRBJ2-1, with D maybe TRBD2 (6 bases). Germline CDR1 and CDR2: SGHTA and FQGNSA. Trimming shortened V by 3 bases and J by 12 bases, and 18 bases separated the two germline ends. The CDR3 contains 14 residues. The chain's CDR3 is CASSFKGEELRQFF. The CDR3 DNA reads as TGTGCCAGCAGCTTCAAAGGGGAGGAATTGCGGCAGTTCTTC.

This clone turned up a few times. CDR3 protein: CASSPGMSEGSYTF. CDR3 in DNA: TGTGCCAGCTCACCAGGAATGTCGGAGGGCAGCTACACCTTC. V is TRBV18 and J is TRBJ1-2; no definite D call. Germline CDR1 KGHSH, CDR2 LQKENI. CDR3 length: 14 residues. The germline V and J ends were trimmed by 2 bases and 9 bases, with 16 bases remaining between them.

V and J are TRBV12-5 and TRBJ1-1; D is unresolved. Trimming pared 2 bases from V and 7 bases from J, leaving 11 bases between. Germline-derived CDR1 and CDR2 are LGHNT and FRNRAP. The CDR3 length is 13 residues. DNA of the CDR3: TGTGCTAGTGGTTTGAAGAGGGAAAGTGAAGCTTTCTTT. It is translated as CASGLKRESEAFF.

V is TRBV19 and J is TRBJ2-3; TRBD2 matches 10 bases. The J segment lost 7 bases and the V segment lost 4 bases, leaving 5 bases of the junction unmatched. The CDR3 contains 14 residues. Germline loops: CDR1 LNHDA, CDR2 SQIVND (reference sequence). The CDR3: CASSTLAGGHTQYF. The CDR3 nucleotides are TGTGCCAGTAGTACGTTAGCGGGGGGTCATACGCAGTATTTT.

The V gene is TRBV30, the J gene TRBJ2-6; possible D gene TRBD2, 6 bases. The V and J ends lost 5 bases and 4 bases respectively, with 15 bases between them. CDR3 size: 15 residues. Per germline, CDR1 GTSNPN and CDR2 SVGIG (reference sequence). CDR3 loop: CAWSDGTWGANVLTF. The CDR3 DNA reads TGTGCCTGGTCGGACGGGACTTGGGGGGCCAACGTCCTGACTTTC.

This sequence joins TRBV15 and TRBJ2-7; 8 nucleotides agree with TRBD1. The CDR3 is 16 residues long. Germline values: CDR1 LNHNV, CDR2 YYDKDF (reference sequence). After removal of 4 bases from V and 3 bases from J, the junction contained 11 bases not matched to a gene. CDR3 coding DNA: TGTGCCACCAGCATGGGAAGGGGACAGGCTTTCTACGAGCAGTACTTC. Translating gives CATSMGRGQAFYEQYF. Drawing the rest from reference TRBV15 and TRBJ2-7, the complete variable domain is DAMVIQNPRYQVTQFGKPVTLSCSQTLNHNVMYWYQQKSSQAPKLLFHYYDKDFNNEADTPDNFQSRRPNTSFCFLDIRSPGLGDTAMYLCATSMGRGQAFYEQYFGPGTRLTVT.

The rearrangement uses TRBV6-1 and TRBJ1-5; D might be TRBD1 (6 bases). V lost 1 base, J lost 4 bases, and 17 bases lay in between. The CDR3 runs 17 residues. Per the germline V gene, CDR1 is MNHNS and CDR2 is SASEGT. CDR3 in DNA: TGTGCCAGCAGTGAAGACGTCGCAGGGGTAGGGAATCAGCCCCAGCATTTT. This sequence encodes CASSEDVAGVGNQPQHF.

This chain connects TRBV27 to TRBJ1-1; TRBD1 is a possible D gene (6 bases). Germline loops: CDR1 MNHEY, CDR2 SMNVEV (reference sequence). The ends were cut back, 6 bases at V and 1 base at J, with 15 bases in the middle. The length of the CDR3 is 15 residues. CDR3 protein: CASSPNLQGNTEAFF. As DNA, the CDR3 is TGTGCCAGCAGCCCAAATCTACAGGGGAACACTGAAGCTTTCTTT.

CDR3 in amino acids: CASKVAIVTGELFF. DNA of the CDR3: TGTGCCAGCAAGGTAGCGATTGTCACCGGGGAGCTGTTTTTT. This chain joins TRBV2 and TRBJ2-2; possible D gene TRBD2, 5 bases. V lost 7 bases and J 4 bases, leaving 13 bases between the germline ends. Germline lookup yields CDR1 SNHLY and CDR2 FYNNEI. The length of the CDR3 is 14 residues.

The chain links TRBV4-1 to TRBJ2-1; 14 bases fit TRBD2. V dropped 4 bases and J dropped 8; count of bases not matched to a gene: 13. This CDR3 is built from 18 residues. The germline gives CDR1 MGHRA, CDR2 YSYEKL. The CDR3 bases are TGCGCCAGCAGCCTAGGACTAGCGGGGGGATCCCCACATTATGAGCAGTTCTTC. Its protein is CASSLGLAGGSPHYEQFF.

The V and J genes are TRBV19 and TRBJ1-2, with TRBD1 matching 9 bases. V was pared by 8 bases and J by 8 bases, with 3 bases of the junction left unmatched. Germline V lookup: CDR1 LNHDA, CDR2 SQIVND (reference sequence). The CDR3 extends over 11 amino acids. The CDR3 region is CASGTGRGYTF. CDR3 DNA sequence: TGTGCCAGTGGGACAGGGCGAGGCTACACCTTC.

The chain couples TRBV4-1 to TRBJ1-2; no firm D call. The CDR3 is made up of 14 amino acids. CDR1 and CDR2 (germline): MGHRA, YSYEKL. Trimming stripped 5 bases from V and 0 bases from J, with 10 bases between. For the CDR3, the DNA is TGCGCCAGCAGCAGACAAACAGCTAACTATGGCTACACCTTC. Protein product: CASSRQTANYGYTF.

V gene TRBV7-2 combines with J gene TRBJ1-3; D is ambiguous. Between the trimmed V and J ends, which lost 0 bases and 0 bases, there was a span of 3 bases. CDR1 and CDR2 from the germline V gene are SGHTA and FQGNSA. The CDR3 extends over 14 amino acids. CDR3 in amino acids: CASSLALSGNTIYF. CDR3 bases: TGTGCCAGCAGCTTAGCCCTCTCTGGAAACACCATATATTTT.

The chain is built from TRBV2 and TRBJ1-6; 9 bases fit TRBD1. V lost 5 bases, J lost 7 bases, and 9 bases stayed unmatched. The length of the CDR3 is 16 residues. Germline V CDR1 and CDR2: SNHLY, FYNNEI. The CDR3 DNA follows: TGTGCCAGCAGTCCCTTCGGACAGGGGACAAATTCACCCCTCCACTTT. This encodes CASSPFGQGTNSPLHF.

This clone showed up just a few times. The gene calls are TRBV18 and TRBJ1-1, with unresolved D. CDR3 length: 11 amino acids. V lost 6 bases and J 6 bases, leaving 8 bases between the germline ends. Germline CDR1 reads KGHSH; CDR2 reads LQKENI. The CDR3 region is CASSPRSEAFF. In DNA form, the CDR3 reads TGTGCCAGCTCCCCTAGGTCTGAAGCTTTCTTT.

V usage is TRBV5-1 and J usage is TRBJ2-7; TRBD2 matches 8 bases. Unmatched junction bases numbered 18, after V lost 0 bases and J lost 7 bases. The CDR3 totals 18 residues. CDR1 and CDR2 (germline): SGHRS, YFSETQ. DNA for the CDR3: TGCGCCAGCAGCTTGGTAGTAGCGGGGCAGGTCGGACTGGGGGAGCAGTACTTC. Encoded protein: CASSLVVAGQVGLGEQYF. Drawing the rest from reference TRBV5-1 and TRBJ2-7, the complete variable domain is KAGVTQTPRYLIKTRGQQVTLSCSPISGHRSVSWYQQTPGQGLQFLFEYFSETQRNKGNFPGRFSGRQFSNSRSEMNVSTLELGDSALYLCASSLVVAGQVGLGEQYFGPGTRLTVT.

This rearrangement joins TRBV6-6 to TRBJ2-1, with TRBD1 as a possible D gene (6 bases). Germline loops: CDR1 MNHNY, CDR2 SVGAGI (reference sequence). Trimming removed 0 bases from V and 8 bases from J, with 8 bases in between. The CDR3 runs 13 residues. DNA for the CDR3: TGTGCCAGCAGTTACTCTAGACAGGATGAGCAGTTCTTC. This sequence encodes CASSYSRQDEQFF.

CDR3 in amino acids: CASSEVRGAGNQPQHF. CDR3 in DNA: TGTGCCAGCAGTGAAGTTCGGGGGGCCGGCAATCAGCCCCAGCATTTT. This chain joins TRBV6-1 and TRBJ1-5, with D perhaps TRBD1 (6 bases). V gave up 1 base and J gave up 2 bases, with 12 bases separating them. Germline V gene lookup returns CDR1 MNHNS and CDR2 SASEGT. CDR3 length equals 16 residues.

J is TRBJ2-1 and V is TRBV11-2, with D uncertain. CDR3 length: 13 residues. The V gene lost 3 bases and the J gene lost 4 bases, with 7 bases spanning the gap. The germline gives CDR1 SGHAT, CDR2 FQNNGV. In nucleotides, the CDR3 is TGTGCCAGCAGCTTGACTGGTTACAATGAGCAGTTCTTC. Its translation is CASSLTGYNEQFF.

The rearrangement joins TRBV7-9 to TRBJ1-4; D is uncertain. With 1 base removed from V and 8 bases from J, the gap between germline ends came to 11 bases. The CDR3 runs 14 residues. Germline CDR1 is SEHNR and CDR2 is FQNEAQ (reference sequence). CDR3 DNA: TGTGCCAGCAGCTTAGTTACGGGGAGGGAAAAACTGTTTTTT. This encodes CASSLVTGREKLFF.

The chain is built from TRBV19 and TRBJ2-7; TRBD1 matches at 12 bases. The germline gives CDR1 LNHDA, CDR2 SQIVND (reference sequence). The J segment lost 3 bases and the V segment lost 4 bases, leaving 4 bases of the junction unmatched. This CDR3 has 15 residues. The CDR3 bases are TGTGCCAGTAGTACGGGGACAGGGGGCCTCTACGAGCAGTACTTC. This encodes CASSTGTGGLYEQYF.

This clone was counted a single time. The chain employs TRBV19 and TRBJ2-6; 7 bases fit TRBD2. The CDR3 consists of 17 residues. Trimming at V came to 2 bases and at J to 0 bases, leaving 4 bases not matched to a gene. Germline CDR1 reads LNHDA; CDR2 reads SQIVND (reference sequence). Here the CDR3 DNA reads TGTGCCAGTAGTATATGGGGGGGGGTCTCTGGGGCCAACGTCCTGACTTTC. This sequence encodes CASSIWGGVSGANVLTF.

The genes are TRBV6-1 and TRBJ2-7, with 9 bases fitting TRBD1. V lost 7 bases to trimming and J lost 3 bases; unmatched junction nucleotides: 10. The CDR3 is made up of 15 amino acids. Looked up from germline, CDR1 is MNHNS and CDR2 is SASEGT. The CDR3 sequence: CASTIKWDRDYEQYF. CDR3 DNA sequence: TGTGCCAGCACTATAAAGTGGGACAGGGACTACGAGCAGTACTTC.

V and J are TRBV11-2 and TRBJ2-3; TRBD2 matches at 11 bases. V dropped 5 bases and J dropped 0; count of bases not matched to a gene: 7. Germline values: CDR1 SGHAT, CDR2 FQNNGV. The CDR3 sequence is 17 residues long. The CDR3: CASSRTGTSGSTDTQYF. The CDR3 coding sequence is TGTGCCAGCAGCCGGACCGGGACTAGCGGAAGCACAGATACGCAGTATTTT.

The chain has TRBV4-1 and TRBJ2-5, with 8 bases identical to TRBD1. CDR1 is MGHRA and CDR2 is YSYEKL in the germline V gene. The CDR3 spans 14 residues. The ends lost 3 bases at V and 5 bases at J; junction bases unmatched: 5. The CDR3 is CASSHPDRAETQYF. Written as DNA, the CDR3 is TGCGCCAGCAGCCACCCGGACAGGGCGGAGACCCAGTACTTC.

The genes are TRBV5-4 and TRBJ2-3, with 9 bases matching TRBD2. Germline assignment: CDR1 SGHNT and CDR2 YYREEE (reference sequence). Germline trimming cut 5 bases from V and 0 bases from J; bases unmatched to any gene: 7. The CDR3 has 16 amino acids. CDR3 region: CASSLGGGASTDTQYF. CDR3 DNA sequence: TGTGCCAGCAGTCTCGGCGGGGGGGCCAGCACAGATACGCAGTATTTT.

This rearrangement joins TRBV7-9 to TRBJ2-7, with 8 bases identical to TRBD2. Germline values: CDR1 SEHNR, CDR2 FQNEAQ (reference sequence). This CDR3 is 13 amino acids long. J lost 5 bases, V lost 3 bases, and 3 bases had no gene match. DNA of the CDR3: TGTGCCAGCAGCTTTCGGGGGGGCGACGAGCAGTACTTC. Translation: CASSFRGGDEQYF.

This clone was counted a single time. This rearrangement joins TRBV7-8 to TRBJ1-4; TRBD1 might be the D (6 bases). V lost 5 bases, J lost 2 bases, and 12 bases lay in between. The CDR3 consists of 15 residues. Germline V gives CDR1 SGHVS, CDR2 FQNEAQ. As DNA, the CDR3 is TGTGCCAGCAGCGGGGGCGCGAGGACTAATGAAAAACTGTTTTTT. Amino acid sequence: CASSGGARTNEKLFF.

The V gene is TRBV23-1, the J gene TRBJ1-1, with 10 nucleotides matching TRBD1. TRBV23-1 is marked as an open reading frame, function uncertain. The V segment lost 2 bases and the J segment 10 bases; nucleotides outside the gene matches: 7. The CDR3 extends over 14 amino acids. The chain's CDR3 is CASSQMGDRGGAFF. The DNA for the CDR3 is TGCGCCAGCAGTCAAATGGGGGACAGGGGCGGAGCTTTCTTT.

This clone was counted a single time. V is TRBV6-5 and J is TRBJ1-2; 9 bases agree with TRBD1. CDR3 length: 14 amino acids. Germline-derived CDR1 and CDR2 are MNHEY and SVGAGI. V was pared by 6 bases and J by 7 bases, with 9 bases of the junction left unmatched. CDR3 DNA sequence: TGTGCCAGCAGCTGGACAGGGGTACTCTCTGGCTACACCTTC. It codes for CASSWTGVLSGYTF.

The chain has TRBV2 and TRBJ2-5; 7 bases match TRBD2. Germline V gives CDR1 SNHLY, CDR2 FYNNEI. The CDR3 totals 17 residues. Germline trimming cut 10 bases from V and 5 bases from J; bases unmatched to any gene: 22. The CDR3 loop is CATGRRLALAVHETQYF. The CDR3 nucleotides read TGTGCCACAGGAAGGAGACTAGCCCTAGCGGTCCACGAGACCCAGTACTTC. Looking up the rest from reference TRBV2 and TRBJ2-5 gives the full variable domain: EPEVTQTPSHQVTQMGQEVILRCVPISNHLYFYWYRQILGQKVEFLVSFYNNEISEKSEIFDDQFSVERPDGSNFTLKIRSTKLEDSAMYFCATGRRLALAVHETQYFGPGTRLLVL.